A single sample is the source of the 20 T cell receptor beta chains below, sequenced in a study of vaccination and CD4 T cells after COVID-19. Researchers used the Oncomine TCR Beta short-read assay to sequence DNA from cultured CD4+ T cells. MiXCR, run by TCRdb on the PCR reads, gives a single entry per CDR3 protein. The sample carries roughly 20,000 distinct CDR3 sequences, about 51% recorded once. Antigens for these TCRs are unknown. The time point was: late sampling 161 to 241 days after vaccination in a few convalescent patients. Treatment reported: roughly 10-day PBMC culture with coronavirus spike peptide pools or control peptides (ViraFEST assay). The sample consisted of CD4+ T cells from blood, cultured in vitro, taken about 7 months after SARS-CoV-2 vaccination. The source of these receptors is a human donor who had recovered from COVID-19.

V usage is TRBV20-1 and J usage is TRBJ1-2, with TRBD1 identical over 9 bases. Trimming at V came to 1 base and at J to 5 bases, leaving 2 bases not matched to a gene. This CDR3 comprises 13 residues. The germline V gene has CDR1 DFQATT and CDR2 SNEGSKA (reference sequence). The CDR3 DNA sequence: TGCAGTGCTAGAGCCGGGACAGGGTATGGCTACACCTTC. It yields the protein CSARAGTGYGYTF.

The V gene is TRBV7-8, the J gene TRBJ1-2; tentatively, D is TRBD1 (5 bases). V was clipped by 4 bases and J by 4 bases, with 16 bases between them. The CDR3 sequence is 15 residues long. The germline V gene encodes CDR1 SGHVS and CDR2 FQNEAQ. CDR3 in amino acids: CASSSASRGGYGYTF. The DNA for the CDR3 is TGTGCCAGCAGCTCCGCGTCGAGGGGCGGCTATGGCTACACCTTC. Full variable domain (outside the CDR3, taken from reference TRBV7-8 and TRBJ1-2): GAGVSQSPRYKVAKRGQDVALRCDPISGHVSLFWYQQALGQGPEFLTYFQNEAQLDKSGLPSDRFFAERPEGSVSTLKIQRTQQEDSAVYLCASSSASRGGYGYTFGSGTRLTVV.

This clonotype was seen only a few times. The rearrangement links TRBV4-1 to TRBJ2-2; 11 nucleotides agree with TRBD2. Germline-derived CDR1 and CDR2 are MGHRA and YSYEKL. The V and J ends lost 0 bases and 3 bases, in that order; junction bases with no gene match: 9. The CDR3 is 19 amino acids. The CDR3 sequence is CASSQEPTSGTPYTGELFF. CDR3 DNA: TGCGCCAGCAGCCAAGAACCGACTAGCGGGACCCCCTACACCGGGGAGCTGTTTTTT.

This clonotype appeared a few times. The chain recombines TRBV6-1 with TRBJ2-1; D gene ambiguous. V shed 6 bases and J shed 7 bases, with 7 bases lying between them. CDR1 is MNHNS, CDR2 SASEGT, per germline. This CDR3 spans 11 amino acids. CDR3 sequence (DNA): TGTGCCAGCAGGGCCTCTAATGAGCAGTTCTTC. This encodes CASRASNEQFF.

The chain combines TRBV20-1 with TRBJ2-1; tentative D call: TRBD2 (5 bases). Trimming left V 3 bases short and J 9 bases short, with 15 bases between. The germline V gene has CDR1 DFQATT and CDR2 SNEGSKA (reference sequence). The CDR3 is made up of 13 amino acids. CDR3 sequence reads: CSARDPNEGEQFF. The DNA of the CDR3 is TGCAGTGCTAGGGACCCTAACGAGGGTGAGCAGTTCTTC.

V is TRBV19 and J is TRBJ1-2; 9 nucleotides line up with TRBD1. V was clipped by 5 bases and J by 8 bases; unmatched bases: 6. The CDR3 is 13 amino acids. Germline V lookup: CDR1 LNHDA, CDR2 SQIVND (reference sequence). CDR3 nucleotide sequence: TGTGCCAGTAGTCCGGGACAGGGCGGGGGCTACACCTTC. It is translated as CASSPGQGGGYTF. Full variable domain (missing parts from reference TRBV19 and TRBJ1-2): DGGITQSPKYLFRKEGQNVTLSCEQNLNHDAMYWYRQDPGQGLRLIYYSQIVNDFQKGDIAEGYSVSREKKESFPLTVTSAQKNPTAFYLCASSPGQGGGYTFGSGTRLTVV.

The chain joins TRBV18 to TRBJ1-2; D not resolved. Germline lookup yields CDR1 KGHSH and CDR2 LQKENI. V lost 3 bases and J lost 4, with 9 bases in between. CDR3 length: 13 amino acids. The CDR3 DNA reads TGTGCCAGCTCACCTGGCAGGTCCTATGGCTACACCTTC. This translates into CASSPGRSYGYTF.

The rearrangement links TRBV2 to TRBJ2-3; D uncertain. The CDR3 sequence is 16 residues long. Trimming cost V 3 bases and J 2 bases, with 15 bases left between them. Per germline, CDR1 SNHLY and CDR2 FYNNEI. The CDR3 bases are TGTGCCAGCAGTGAGCCTAATTGGTACGACACAGATACGCAGTATTTT. Translated, it gives CASSEPNWYDTDTQYF.

V is TRBV5-4 and J is TRBJ2-1, with unresolved D. The CDR3 spans 14 residues. CDR1 is SGHNT, CDR2 YYREEE, per germline (reference sequence). V was trimmed by 7 bases and J by 0 bases, leaving 11 bases between them. The CDR3 region is CASSTDSSYNEQFF. CDR3 DNA: TGTGCCAGCTCAACGGATAGCTCCTACAATGAGCAGTTCTTC.

Regarding this clonotype: A read error may account for a junction end that differs from germline. This sequence joins TRBV7-2 and TRBJ1-1; D not certain. Germline CDR1 reads SGHTA; CDR2 reads FQGNSA. The CDR3 runs 14 residues. The CDR3: CASSVAAGIVEAFF. CDR3 sequence (DNA): TGTGCCAGCAGCGTAGCGGCCGGGATTGTTGAAGCTTTCTTT.

CDR3 DNA sequence: TGCAGTGCTAGCCCGACAGGGATTGGTCCAGAGACCCAGTACTTC. Encoded protein: CSASPTGIGPETQYF. The chain uses TRBV20-1 and TRBJ2-5; 7 bases fit TRBD1. The ends lost 3 bases at V and 4 bases at J; junction bases unmatched: 11. The length of the CDR3 is 15 residues. The germline gives CDR1 DFQATT, CDR2 SNEGSKA (reference sequence).

This rearrangement joins TRBV2 to TRBJ2-5; D may correspond to TRBD1 or TRBD2 (5 bases each). The length of the CDR3 is 13 residues. V gave up 3 bases and J gave up 4 bases, with 9 bases separating them. The germline V gene encodes CDR1 SNHLY and CDR2 FYNNEI. The CDR3 sequence: CASSDVGGETQYF. DNA of the CDR3: TGTGCCAGCAGTGATGTTGGGGGAGAGACCCAGTACTTC.

The genes are TRBV19 and TRBJ2-3; possibly TRBD2 for D (5 bases). This CDR3 is built from 15 residues. The ends were cut back, 1 base at V and 1 base at J, with 9 bases in the middle. Germline V gives CDR1 LNHDA, CDR2 SQIVND (reference sequence). The CDR3 DNA sequence: TGTGCCAGTAGTATAGGTGCGGGCGGCACAGATACGCAGTATTTT. Translated: CASSIGAGGTDTQYF.

This clonotype was seen only a few times. The chain is built from TRBV20-1 and TRBJ1-2; the match to TRBD1 covers 8 bases. The ends lost 5 bases at V and 3 bases at J; junction bases unmatched: 5. The CDR3 totals 13 residues. Per germline, CDR1 DFQATT and CDR2 SNEGSKA (reference sequence). The CDR3 region is CSAADRADYGYTF. The DNA of the CDR3 is TGCAGTGCTGCGGACAGGGCAGACTATGGCTACACCTTC.

This clonotype was recorded a few times. CDR3 residues: CASSLGTHSNEQFF. CDR3 nucleotide sequence: TGTGCCAGCAGCCTGGGGACCCATTCCAATGAGCAGTTCTTC. This chain links TRBV7-3 with TRBJ2-1; D is possibly TRBD1 or TRBD2 (5 bases each). V lost 5 bases, J lost 6 bases, and 14 bases lay in between. Germline loops: CDR1 SGHTA, CDR2 FQGTGA. The CDR3 length is 14 residues. Complete variable domain (other parts from reference TRBV7-3 and TRBJ2-1): GAGVSQTPSNKVTEKGKYVELRCDPISGHTALYWYRQSLGQGPEFLIYFQGTGAADDSGLPNDRFFAVRPEGSVSTLKIQRTERGDSAVYLCASSLGTHSNEQFFGPGTRLTVL.

The chain carries TRBV7-2 and TRBJ1-6, with D unresolved. V gave up 5 bases and J gave up 10 bases, with 15 bases separating them. CDR3 length equals 14 residues. Germline CDR1 is SGHTA and CDR2 is FQGNSA. The CDR3 DNA reads TGTGCCAGCAGCCCACCGGGCCCAGAGTCACCCCTCCACTTT. The encoded protein is CASSPPGPESPLHF.

This chain links TRBV7-9 with TRBJ2-1, with unresolved D. CDR3 length: 11 amino acids. Germline CDR1 and CDR2: SEHNR and FQNEAQ (reference sequence). V was cut by 2 bases and J by 11 bases, with 7 bases left in between. CDR3 sequence: CASSLSQQQFF. In DNA form, the CDR3 reads TGTGCCAGCAGCTTAAGTCAGCAGCAGTTCTTC.

This clonotype was recorded only once. J is TRBJ2-5 and V is TRBV19, with TRBD2 as a possible D gene (6 bases). The CDR3 runs to 17 residues. Germline V gene sequence: CDR1 LNHDA, CDR2 SQIVND (reference sequence). V shed 9 bases and J shed 0 bases, with 23 bases lying between them. The CDR3 is CASSAGRKKTYQETQYF. CDR3 bases: TGTGCCAGCAGCGCGGGACGGAAGAAAACGTACCAAGAGACCCAGTACTTC. Supplemented by reference TRBV19 and TRBJ2-5, the full variable domain reads DGGITQSPKYLFRKEGQNVTLSCEQNLNHDAMYWYRQDPGQGLRLIYYSQIVNDFQKGDIAEGYSVSREKKESFPLTVTSAQKNPTAFYLCASSAGRKKTYQETQYFGPGTRLLVL.

This clonotype has more than one count but fewer than ten. The genes are TRBV2 and TRBJ1-3; no reliable D call. The CDR3 has 12 amino acids. CDR1 and CDR2 (germline): SNHLY, FYNNEI. Trimming took 7 bases from V and 3 from J, leaving 7 bases between them. The CDR3 spells CASKDRGNTIYF. CDR3 nucleotides: TGTGCCAGCAAGGACCGTGGAAACACCATATATTTT. The entire variable domain, with the rest obtained from reference TRBV2 and TRBJ1-3, is as follows: EPEVTQTPSHQVTQMGQEVILRCVPISNHLYFYWYRQILGQKVEFLVSFYNNEISEKSEIFDDQFSVERPDGSNFTLKIRSTKLEDSAMYFCASKDRGNTIYFGEGSWLTVV.

The V call is TRBV10-3, the J call TRBJ1-5; D ambiguous. Germline CDR1 is ENHRY and CDR2 is SYGVKD. CDR3 length: 12 amino acids. V was trimmed by 2 bases and J by 3 bases, leaving 2 bases between them. The CDR3 sequence is CAISETNQPQHF. In nucleotides, the CDR3 is TGTGCCATCAGTGAGACCAATCAGCCCCAGCATTTT.